Listed here are 9 T cell receptor beta chains from one sample, sequenced in a study of beta chain bispecific antibodies for T cell cancers. Overall study findings and caveats: In these mixed samples, most targeted TRBV reads derived from the leukemia cell line.

TCRdb re-called the 5' RACE reads through MiXCR, storing one row per CDR3 protein. The sample yields 20,000 to 25,000 distinct CDR3 sequences, less than 3% seen once. Expansion lasted 2 to 4 days, with either anti-CD3 antibody OKT3 or CD3/CD28 beads. Their antigens are not known. The sequencing input was healthy donor T cells cultured with leukemia cells. These receptor sequences come from a human donor in good health. Some clones in this sample may be carry-over from other donors' samples.

This clonotype was counted ten times or more. The rearrangement links TRBV4-1 to TRBJ1-1; weak D call: TRBD1 (5 bases). The V gene's germline CDR1 is MGHRA and CDR2 YSYEKL. The CDR3 is made up of 16 amino acids. The germline V and J ends were trimmed by 0 bases and 4 bases, with 15 bases remaining between them. The CDR3, as DNA: TGCGCCAGCAGCCAAGATAGCCCGGGGGGAGCCACTGAAGCTTTCTTT. This gives the protein CASSQDSPGGATEAFF.

The table lists this clonotype with many counts. The chain uses TRBV27 and TRBJ2-5; D perhaps matches TRBD2 (6 bases). The CDR3 totals 14 residues. V was pared by 3 bases and J by 2 bases, with 10 bases between. CDR1 is MNHEY and CDR2 is SMNVEV in the germline V gene (reference sequence). Here the CDR3 DNA reads TGTGCCAGCAGTTTTCAGGGAGGTCAAGAGACCCAGTACTTC. The encoded protein is CASSFQGGQETQYF.

This chain joins TRBV11-2 and TRBJ1-2; 10 bases are a match to TRBD1. Germline CDR1 and CDR2: SGHAT and FQNNGV. This CDR3 is built from 15 residues. J gave up 4 bases and V 5 bases, and 7 bases lay outside the gene matches. CDR3: CASSPDRGLGYGYTF. CDR3 bases: TGTGCCAGCAGCCCCGACAGGGGGCTTGGCTATGGCTACACCTTC. Looking up the rest from reference TRBV11-2 and TRBJ1-2 gives the full variable domain: EAGVAQSPRYKIIEKRQSVAFWCNPISGHATLYWYQQILGQGPKLLIQFQNNGVVDDSQLPKDRFSAERLKGVDSTLKIQPAKLEDSAVYLCASSPDRGLGYGYTFGSGTRLTVV.

This clonotype was detected many times. CDR3 amino acids: CASRAGALDYEQYF. CDR3 nucleotide sequence: TGCGCCAGCCGAGCGGGGGCGTTGGACTACGAGCAGTACTTC. V gene TRBV5-1 combines with J gene TRBJ2-7; 8 bases line up with TRBD2. With 7 bases clipped from V and 3 bases from J, the junction kept 9 bases outside the gene matches. The CDR3 sequence is 14 residues long. Per germline, CDR1 SGHRS and CDR2 YFSETQ.

This clonotype occurred many times. J is TRBJ2-3 and V is TRBV28, with 7 bases matching TRBD2. The CDR3 spans 17 residues. With 1 base clipped from V and 0 bases from J, the junction kept 7 bases outside the gene matches. Germline CDR1 is MDHEN and CDR2 is SYDVKM. The CDR3 is CASSLLGGGSSTDTQYF. In DNA, the CDR3 is TGTGCCAGCAGTTTATTAGGCGGGGGTTCTAGCACAGATACGCAGTATTTT.

The chain couples TRBV19 to TRBJ1-5; D is ambiguous. Germline V CDR1 and CDR2: LNHDA, SQIVND (reference sequence). The CDR3 is 12 residues long. V dropped 3 bases and J dropped 0 bases, with 0 bases sitting between them. CDR3 residues: CASSISNQPQHF. The CDR3 coding sequence is TGTGCCAGTAGTATTAGCAATCAGCCCCAGCATTTT.

This clonotype was recorded at least ten times. This chain links TRBV12-3 or TRBV12-4 with TRBJ1-3, with D uncertain. This CDR3 spans 17 amino acids. Trimming pared 4 bases from V and 0 bases from J, leaving 16 bases between. The CDR3 sequence is CASSSAVIGLSGNTIYF. CDR3 sequence (DNA): TGTGCCAGCAGTTCGGCGGTTATAGGACTCTCTGGAAACACCATATATTTT.

By its share, this clonotype is medium-sized. The CDR3 DNA is TGTGCCAGCAGTCTGGGACCGACCCGGCGGGAGCAGTTCTTC. Protein product: CASSLGPTRREQFF. This chain connects TRBV27 to TRBJ2-1; either TRBD1 or TRBD2 may fit D (5 bases each). The CDR3 has 14 amino acids. The V gene's germline CDR1 is MNHEY and CDR2 SMNVEV (reference sequence). V lost 5 bases and J 10 bases, leaving 18 bases between the germline ends.

This clonotype was detected many times. The chain uses TRBV11-2 and TRBJ2-7; 9 nucleotides match TRBD1. Germline V gene lookup returns CDR1 SGHAT and CDR2 FQNNGV. The ends lost 9 bases at V and 5 bases at J; junction bases unmatched: 11. CDR3 length: 14 residues. The CDR3 sequence: CASKPGQGPHEQYF. Here the CDR3 DNA reads TGTGCCAGTAAACCCGGACAGGGGCCCCACGAGCAGTACTTC.